The entry that follows covers one TCR beta chain sequence. The CDR3 is 14 residues long. Deletions cut 2 bases from V and 2 bases from J, with 9 bases between. Germline CDR1 is LGHNT and CDR2 is FRNRAP. The entry originates in a study of siplizumab effects on memory and regulatory T cells. The protocol was immunoSEQ multiplex PCR, while the TCRdb copy is restricted to in-frame clones and leaves out a portion. The sample has 80,000 to 130,000 clones, 80% to 95% seen once. The sequence came from a human donor in good health. Some clones in this sample may be carry-over from other donors' samples. The specimen was CD4+ T cells sorted from blood. The rearrangement joins TRBV12-5 to TRBJ1-1; TRBD1 is a possible D gene (5 bases). Written as DNA, the CDR3 is TGTGCTAGTGGTTTGATGACAGCAAACACTGAAGCTTTCTTT. The encoded protein is CASGLMTANTEAFF.